This T cell receptor (beta chain) came from a study of breast tumors, draining lymph nodes, adjacent tissues. TCRdb passed the multiplex PCR reads through MiXCR, listing each CDR3 protein once. The sample lists 20,000 to 30,000 distinct CDR3 sequences, 20% to 25% seen once, with about 13% in the top ten. Broader study findings: Tumors had less TCR diversity than lymph nodes, more than nontumor tissue.

This clonotype was seen many times. Antigen unknown. Germline V gene data show CDR1 as MNHEY and CDR2 as SVGAGI. The CDR3 sequence is 19 residues long. Trimming cost V 2 bases and J 2 bases; bases outside gene matches: 12. The clonotype originates from a female donor with breast cancer. Some clones in this sample may be carry-over from other donors' samples. The sequenced sample was breast tumor tissue. This sequence joins TRBV6-5 and TRBJ2-7; 13 bases map to TRBD2. DNA for the CDR3: TGTGCCAGCAGTTACAGGACTAGCGGGAGAGTAAGGGATACCTACGAGCAGTACTTC. It is translated as CASSYRTSGRVRDTYEQYF.